The source of this T cell receptor beta chain is a study of control samples from healthy donors and cancer patients. Some clones are missing from TCRdb's copy, which holds only in-frame ones; the method was immunoSEQ multiplex PCR. The sample carries some 79,000 clones, roughly 84% recorded once. The sequence was obtained from a woman between 50 and 59 years old in good health. Sequenced sample: blood.

The CDR3 is CASSGSGRGTSGRRIAGELFF. CDR3 DNA sequence: TGCGCCAGCAGCGGTAGTGGCAGGGGGACTAGCGGGAGACGGATCGCCGGGGAGCTGTTTTTT. J is TRBJ2-2 and V is TRBV5-1; TRBD2 agrees at 14 bases. V trimming: 4 bases; J trimming: 6 bases; junction bases outside the gene matches: 20. The CDR3 is made up of 21 amino acids. Germline CDR1 SGHRS, CDR2 YFSETQ.